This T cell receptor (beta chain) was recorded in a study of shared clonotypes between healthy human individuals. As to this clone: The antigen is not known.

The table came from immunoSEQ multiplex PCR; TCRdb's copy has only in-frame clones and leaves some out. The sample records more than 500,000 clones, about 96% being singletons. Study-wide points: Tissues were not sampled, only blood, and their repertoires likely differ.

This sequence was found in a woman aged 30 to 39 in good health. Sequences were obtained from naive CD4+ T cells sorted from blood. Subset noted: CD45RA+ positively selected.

CDR3 loop: CASSPYSGNTGELFF. As DNA, the CDR3 is TGTGCCAGCAGCCCATATAGCGGGAACACCGGGGAGCTGTTTTTT. The gene calls are TRBV14 and TRBJ2-2; tentative D call: TRBD2 (6 bases). Looked up from germline, CDR1 is SGHDN and CDR2 is FVKESK. V gave up 4 bases and J gave up 1 base, with 10 bases separating them. The length of the CDR3 is 15 residues.